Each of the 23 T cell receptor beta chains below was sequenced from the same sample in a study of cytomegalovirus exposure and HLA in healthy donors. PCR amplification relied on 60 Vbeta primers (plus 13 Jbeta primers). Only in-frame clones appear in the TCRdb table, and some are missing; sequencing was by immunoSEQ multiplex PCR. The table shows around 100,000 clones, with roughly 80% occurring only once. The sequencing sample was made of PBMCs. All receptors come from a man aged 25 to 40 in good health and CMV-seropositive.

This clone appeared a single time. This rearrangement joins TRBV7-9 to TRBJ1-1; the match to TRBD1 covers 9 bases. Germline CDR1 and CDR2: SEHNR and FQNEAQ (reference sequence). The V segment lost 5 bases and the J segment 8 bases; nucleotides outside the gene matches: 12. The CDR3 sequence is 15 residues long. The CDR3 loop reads CASSDRGIRSSEAFF. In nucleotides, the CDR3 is TGTGCCAGCAGCGACAGGGGGATCAGATCTTCCGAAGCTTTCTTT.

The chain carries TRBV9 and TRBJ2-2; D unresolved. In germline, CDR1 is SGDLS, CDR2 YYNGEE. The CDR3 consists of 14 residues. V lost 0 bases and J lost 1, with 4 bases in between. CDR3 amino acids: CASSVAGNTGELFF. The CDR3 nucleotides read TGTGCCAGCAGCGTAGCAGGGAACACCGGGGAGCTGTTTTTT. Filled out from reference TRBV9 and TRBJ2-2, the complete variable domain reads DSGVTQTPKHLITATGQRVTLRCSPRSGDLSVYWYQQSLDQGLQFLIQYYNGEERAKGNILERFSAQQFPDLHSELNLSSLELGDSALYFCASSVAGNTGELFFGEGSRLTVL.

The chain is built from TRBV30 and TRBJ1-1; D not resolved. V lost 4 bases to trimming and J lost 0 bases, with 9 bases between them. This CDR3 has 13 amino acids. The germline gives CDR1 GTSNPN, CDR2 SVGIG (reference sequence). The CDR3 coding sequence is TGTGCCTGGACCTCCTCCTTGAACACTGAAGCTTTCTTT. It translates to CAWTSSLNTEAFF. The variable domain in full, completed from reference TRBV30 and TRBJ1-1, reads SQTIHQWPATLVQPVGSPLSLECTVEGTSNPNLYWYRQAAGRGLQLLFYSVGIGQISSEVPQNLSASRPQDRQFILSSKKLLLSDSGFYLCAWTSSLNTEAFFGQGTRLTVV.

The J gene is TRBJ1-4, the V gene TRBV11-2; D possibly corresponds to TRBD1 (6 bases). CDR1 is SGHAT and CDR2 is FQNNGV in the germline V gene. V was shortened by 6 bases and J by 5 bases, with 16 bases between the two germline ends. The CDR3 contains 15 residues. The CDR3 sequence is CASSPRRTENEKLFF. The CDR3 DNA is TGTGCCAGCAGTCCCCGTAGGACAGAGAATGAAAAACTGTTTTTT.

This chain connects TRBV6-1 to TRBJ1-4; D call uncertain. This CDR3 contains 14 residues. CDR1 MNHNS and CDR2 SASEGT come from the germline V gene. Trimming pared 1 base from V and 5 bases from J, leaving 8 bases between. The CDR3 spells CASSEGPGNEKLFF. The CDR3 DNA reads TGTGCCAGCAGTGAAGGCCCGGGGAATGAAAAACTGTTTTTT.

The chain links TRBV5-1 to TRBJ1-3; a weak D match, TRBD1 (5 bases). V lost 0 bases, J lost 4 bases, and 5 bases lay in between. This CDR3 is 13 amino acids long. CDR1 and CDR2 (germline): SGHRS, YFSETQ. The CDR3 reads CASSLGGGNTIYF. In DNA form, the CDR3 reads TGCGCCAGCAGCTTGGGGGGCGGAAACACCATATATTTT.

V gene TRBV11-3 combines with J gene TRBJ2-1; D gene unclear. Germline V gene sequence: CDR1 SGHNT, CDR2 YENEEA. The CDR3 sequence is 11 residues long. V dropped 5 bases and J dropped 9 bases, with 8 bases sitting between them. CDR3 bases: TGTGCCAGCAGCCGAGTTAGTGAGCAGTTCTTC. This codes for CASSRVSEQFF.

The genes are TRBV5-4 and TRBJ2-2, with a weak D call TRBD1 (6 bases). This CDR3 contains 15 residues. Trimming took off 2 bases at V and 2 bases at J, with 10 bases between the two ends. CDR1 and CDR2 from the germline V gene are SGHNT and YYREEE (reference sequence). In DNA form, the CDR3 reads TGTGCCAGCAGCTTCGGCAGGGGCAACACCGGGGAGCTGTTTTTT. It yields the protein CASSFGRGNTGELFF.

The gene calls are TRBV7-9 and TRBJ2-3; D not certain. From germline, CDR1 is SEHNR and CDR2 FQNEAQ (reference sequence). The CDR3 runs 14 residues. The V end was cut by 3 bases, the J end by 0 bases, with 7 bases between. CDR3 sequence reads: CASSFWASTDTQYF. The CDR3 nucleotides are TGTGCCAGCAGCTTCTGGGCCAGCACAGATACGCAGTATTTT.

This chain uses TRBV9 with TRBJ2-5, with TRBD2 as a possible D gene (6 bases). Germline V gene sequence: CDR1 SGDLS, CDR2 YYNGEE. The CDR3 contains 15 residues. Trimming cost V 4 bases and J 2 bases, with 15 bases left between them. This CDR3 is CASSKSTGTQETQYF. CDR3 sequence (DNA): TGTGCCAGCAGCAAATCCACCGGGACTCAAGAGACCCAGTACTTC.

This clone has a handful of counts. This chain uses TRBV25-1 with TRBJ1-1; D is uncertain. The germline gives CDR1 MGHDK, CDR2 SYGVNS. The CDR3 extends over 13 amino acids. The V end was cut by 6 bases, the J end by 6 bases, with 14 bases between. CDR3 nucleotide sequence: TGTGCCAGCAGGCCGTCAATGAGTGCTGAAGCTTTCTTT. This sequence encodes CASRPSMSAEAFF.

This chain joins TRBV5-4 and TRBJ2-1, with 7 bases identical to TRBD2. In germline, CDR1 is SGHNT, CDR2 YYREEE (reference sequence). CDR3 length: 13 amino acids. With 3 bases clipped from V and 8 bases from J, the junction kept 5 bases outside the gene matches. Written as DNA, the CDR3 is TGTGCCAGCAGCTCCCTGGCGGGGGATGAGCAGTTCTTC. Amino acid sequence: CASSSLAGDEQFF.

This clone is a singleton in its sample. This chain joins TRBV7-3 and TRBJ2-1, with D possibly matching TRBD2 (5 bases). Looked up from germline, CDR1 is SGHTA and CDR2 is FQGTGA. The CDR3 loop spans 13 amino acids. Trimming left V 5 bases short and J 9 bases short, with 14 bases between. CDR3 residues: CASSPGGSSEQFF. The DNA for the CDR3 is TGTGCCAGCAGCCCGGGCGGGTCAAGTGAGCAGTTCTTC.

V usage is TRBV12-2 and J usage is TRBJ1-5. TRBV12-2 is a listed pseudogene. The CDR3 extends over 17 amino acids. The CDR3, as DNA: TGTGCAAGTCGCTTAGAGAACCGGGACGGACTAAATCAGCCCCAGCATTTT. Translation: CASRLENRDGLNQPQHF.

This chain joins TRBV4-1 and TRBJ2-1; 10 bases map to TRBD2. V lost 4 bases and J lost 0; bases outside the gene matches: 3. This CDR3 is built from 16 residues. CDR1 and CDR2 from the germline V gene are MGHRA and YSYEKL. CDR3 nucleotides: TGCGCCAGCAGCCTCCGACTAGCGGGCTCCTACAATGAGCAGTTCTTC. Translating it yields CASSLRLAGSYNEQFF.

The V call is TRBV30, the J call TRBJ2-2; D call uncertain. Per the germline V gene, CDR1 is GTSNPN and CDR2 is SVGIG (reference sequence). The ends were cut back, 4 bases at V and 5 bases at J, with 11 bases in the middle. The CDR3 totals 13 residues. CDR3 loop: CAWTTARTGELFF. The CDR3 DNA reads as TGTGCCTGGACCACTGCCCGTACCGGGGAGCTGTTTTTT. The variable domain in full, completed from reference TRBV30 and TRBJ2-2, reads SQTIHQWPATLVQPVGSPLSLECTVEGTSNPNLYWYRQAAGRGLQLLFYSVGIGQISSEVPQNLSASRPQDRQFILSSKKLLLSDSGFYLCAWTTARTGELFFGEGSRLTVL.

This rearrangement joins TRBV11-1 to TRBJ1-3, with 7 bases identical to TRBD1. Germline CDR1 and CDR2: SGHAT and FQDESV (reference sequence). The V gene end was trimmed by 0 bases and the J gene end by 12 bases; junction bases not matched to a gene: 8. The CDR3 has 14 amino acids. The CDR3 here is CASSLADRETDIYF. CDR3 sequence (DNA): TGTGCCAGCAGCTTAGCCGACAGGGAAACAGACATATATTTT. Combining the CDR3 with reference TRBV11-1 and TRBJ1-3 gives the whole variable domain EAEVAQSPRYKITEKSQAVAFWCDPISGHATLYWYRQILGQGPELLVQFQDESVVDDSQLPKDRFSAERLKGVDSTLKIQPAELGDSAMYLCASSLADRETDIYFGEGSWLTVV.

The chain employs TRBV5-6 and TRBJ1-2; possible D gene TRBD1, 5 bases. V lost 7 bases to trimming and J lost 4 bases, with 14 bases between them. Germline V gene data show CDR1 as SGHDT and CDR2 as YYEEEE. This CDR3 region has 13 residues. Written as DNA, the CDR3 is TGTGCCAGCCAGGCCAGGGTCATCTATGGCTACACCTTC. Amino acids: CASQARVIYGYTF.

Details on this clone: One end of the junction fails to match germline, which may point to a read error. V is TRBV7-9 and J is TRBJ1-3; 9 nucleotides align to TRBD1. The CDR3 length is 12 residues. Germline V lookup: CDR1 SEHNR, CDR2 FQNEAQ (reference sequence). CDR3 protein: CASSKKGGTGTF. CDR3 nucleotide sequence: TGTGCCAGCAGCAAAAAGGGGGGGACAGGGACTTTC.

The CDR3 DNA sequence: TGTGCCAGCAGTTTTAACTGGGGGGATGGCTACACCTTC. As protein: CASSFNWGDGYTF. This rearrangement joins TRBV28 to TRBJ1-2, with D possibly matching TRBD1 (5 bases). V was pared by 3 bases and J by 6 bases, with 11 bases between. The CDR3 extends over 13 amino acids. Germline CDR1 reads MDHEN; CDR2 reads SYDVKM.

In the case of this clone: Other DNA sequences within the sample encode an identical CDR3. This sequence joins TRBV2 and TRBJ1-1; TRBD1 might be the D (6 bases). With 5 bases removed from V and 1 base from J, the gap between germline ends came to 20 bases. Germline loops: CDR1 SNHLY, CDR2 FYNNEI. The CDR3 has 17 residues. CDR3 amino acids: CASSKGLWGRRNTEAFF. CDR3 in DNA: TGTGCCAGCAGTAAAGGGCTGTGGGGGCGGAGGAACACTGAAGCTTTCTTT.

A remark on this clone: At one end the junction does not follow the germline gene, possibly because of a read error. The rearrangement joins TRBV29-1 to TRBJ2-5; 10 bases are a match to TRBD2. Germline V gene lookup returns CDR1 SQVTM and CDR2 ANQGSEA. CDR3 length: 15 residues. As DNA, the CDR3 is TGCAGCGTCGAAGGACTAGCGGTGTACCAAGAGACCCAGTACTTC. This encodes CSVEGLAVYQETQYF.

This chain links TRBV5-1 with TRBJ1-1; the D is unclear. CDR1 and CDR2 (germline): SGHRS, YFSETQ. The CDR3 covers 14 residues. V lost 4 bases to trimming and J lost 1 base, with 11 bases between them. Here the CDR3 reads CASSTGPENTEAFF. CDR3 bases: TGCGCCAGCAGCACTGGTCCCGAGAACACTGAAGCTTTCTTT.